This entry features one T cell receptor beta chain sequence. It has no known antigen specificity. Base qualities were left out, and no much larger clone turns up one base away. The source of the sample is a study of human T cells and chemical hapten exposure (dated by TCRdb to the early 2020s). In terms of the full investigation: For sensitization, 2% DPC in acetone was applied to a roughly 2 cm by roughly 2 cm area of upper inner arm skin. Throughout the approximately 25-week study period, patients were also given weekly therapeutic DPC doses on the scalp. Patch testing on the upper back used Finn chambers containing 0.01% DPC, with scoring done after 6 days according to International Contact Dermatitis Research Group standards. The mostly female patient cohort included alopecia areata with under or over 50% scalp involvement, alopecia totalis and alopecia universalis. Libraries were combined into a pool for sequencing, and differences in TCR yield between samples came mainly from small differences in library volumes within the pool. The study tracked peripheral blood TCR repertoire changes in vivo during primary and secondary sensitization to the hapten diphenylcyclopropenone (DPC) in alopecia patients. Patient blood was sampled pre-sensitization (week 0) and at 2, 6 and about 24 weeks after DPC sensitization. For TCR sequencing, blood came from 25 to 30 alopecia patients at anywhere from one to four time points (pre-sensitization, 2, 6 and 24 weeks).

The cysteine opens and the phenylalanine closes a CDR3 of 16 amino acids. Here the CDR3 DNA is all that survives: 48 bases in frame from base 1. CDR1 MNHEY and CDR2 SVGAGI were looked up in the germline V gene. V and J are trimmed by 4 bases and 3 bases, and the gene matches miss 9 bases of the junction. General findings and caveats noted by the study authors: The number of PT1 expanded TCRs positively correlated with patch test score, significant at thresholds 8, 16 and 32 but not 4. Because every patient had alopecia, a presumed autoimmune disease, the patients' immune response might differ from that of healthy individuals. After repeated subsampling, changes were observed in the strength of the expansion versus patch-test correlation and in the threshold at which the correlation became significant. DPC sensitization did not change how many TCRs were above 1 in 1000 frequency, and no evidence was found of alterations in global repertoire structure. Significantly more large CDR3 similarity clusters were formed by expanded TCRs than by pre-sensitization or healthy control sets, consistent with antigen-driven responses.

Receptor amplification or capture employed RACE. Sequencer: NextSeq 500. During library preparation, unique molecular identifiers were attached to individual cDNA molecules so that TCRs could be counted quantitatively and reproducibly. Each blood RNA sample was used to sequence both TCR alpha and TCR beta chains. The paper's data handling went like this. Samples had a median of about 96,000 TCRs, with a range from roughly 23,224 to 750,000. The Decombinator software suite was used to annotate the V, J and CDR3 of the TCR reads. Every sample was subsampled to the same number of TCRs (28,000) for the PS versus PT1 abundance plots. Expanded TCRs were defined as absent before sensitization and observed at least eight times at the 2-week time point. TCRdb reran the public reads through fastp at Q25 and MiXCR, keeping productive beta chains. Records with the same CDR3 protein are collapsed into one entry carrying the most frequent genes and DNA. The V and J calls reflect TCRdb's pipeline rather than the authors' work. The sample records over 300,000 distinct CDR3 sequences, roughly 5.3% of which are singletons. Together, the top ten hold roughly 2.6% of the sample.

The time point tag for this specimen amounts to: pre-sensitization, week 0. The treatment or condition label for this specimen denotes: therapeutic diphenylcyclopropenone sensitization with weekly scalp DPC. At every patch-test visit, the blood draw took place before the patch test was put on. Patients were eligible if aged 18 to 70, diagnosed with alopecia and judged suitable for DPC therapy, and pregnant patients were excluded. Unfractionated whole blood was collected in Tempus Blood RNA tubes, and total RNA was extracted from that blood. This TCR was recovered from a woman aged 45-65 years with alopecia areata. Some clones in this sample may be carry-over from other donors' samples. This sample comprised whole blood, obtained in connection with sensitization to the hapten diphenylcyclopropenone (DPC). The rearrangement combines TRBV6-5 with TRBJ2-3; 8 junctional bases match TRBD2. In nucleotides, the sequence is TGTGCCAGCAGTTTGACCCTAGCGGGCGTAACAGATACGCAGTATTTT. Translated, this is CASSLTLAGVTDTQYF.